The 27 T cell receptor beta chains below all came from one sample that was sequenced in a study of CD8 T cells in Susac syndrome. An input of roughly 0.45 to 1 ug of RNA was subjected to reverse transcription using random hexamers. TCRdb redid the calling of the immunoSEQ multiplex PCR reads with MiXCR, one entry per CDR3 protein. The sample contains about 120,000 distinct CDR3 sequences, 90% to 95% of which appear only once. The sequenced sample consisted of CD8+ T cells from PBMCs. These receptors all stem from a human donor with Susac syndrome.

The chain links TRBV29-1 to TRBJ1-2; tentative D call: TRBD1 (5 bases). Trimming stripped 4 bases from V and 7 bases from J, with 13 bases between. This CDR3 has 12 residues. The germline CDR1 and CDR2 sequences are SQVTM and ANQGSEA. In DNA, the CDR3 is TGCAGCGTTGGATCCAGGGTCACTGGCTACACCTTC. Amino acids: CSVGSRVTGYTF. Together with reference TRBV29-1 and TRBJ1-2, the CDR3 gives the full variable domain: SAVISQKPSRDICQRGTSLTIQCQVDSQVTMMFWYRQQPGQSLTLIATANQGSEATYESGFVIDKFPISRPNLTFSTLTVSNMSPEDSSIYLCSVGSRVTGYTFGSGTRLTVV.

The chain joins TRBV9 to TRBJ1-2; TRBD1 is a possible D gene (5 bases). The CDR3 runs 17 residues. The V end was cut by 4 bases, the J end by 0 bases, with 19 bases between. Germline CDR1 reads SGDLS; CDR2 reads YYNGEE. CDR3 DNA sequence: TGTGCCAGCAGCCCACGAGTGGGGTCGGGGCCTAACTATGGCTACACCTTC. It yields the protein CASSPRVGSGPNYGYTF. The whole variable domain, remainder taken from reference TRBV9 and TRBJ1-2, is DSGVTQTPKHLITATGQRVTLRCSPRSGDLSVYWYQQSLDQGLQFLIQYYNGEERAKGNILERFSAQQFPDLHSELNLSSLELGDSALYFCASSPRVGSGPNYGYTFGSGTRLTVV.

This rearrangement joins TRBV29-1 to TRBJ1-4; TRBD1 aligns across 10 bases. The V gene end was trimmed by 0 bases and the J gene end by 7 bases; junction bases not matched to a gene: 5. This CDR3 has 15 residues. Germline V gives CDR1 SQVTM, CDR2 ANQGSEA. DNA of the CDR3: TGCAGCGTTGAAGACCCCGGGACAGGGGTTGAAAAACTGTTTTTT. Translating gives CSVEDPGTGVEKLFF.

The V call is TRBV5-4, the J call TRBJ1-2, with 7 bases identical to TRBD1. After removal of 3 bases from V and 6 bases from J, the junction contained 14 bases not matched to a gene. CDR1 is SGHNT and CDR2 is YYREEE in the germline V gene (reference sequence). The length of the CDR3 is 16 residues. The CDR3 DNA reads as TGTGCCAGCAGCTCGGGAGGGGGCAGTTCACGGGATGGCTACACCTTC. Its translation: CASSSGGGSSRDGYTF.

CDR3: CASRAAERAGVNYGYTF. The DNA of the CDR3 is TGCGCCAGCAGAGCCGCGGAAAGGGCGGGGGTTAACTATGGCTACACCTTC. This chain joins TRBV4-1 and TRBJ1-2; D is perhaps TRBD1 (5 bases). The CDR3 runs 17 residues. The germline CDR1 and CDR2 sequences are MGHRA and YSYEKL. The ends were cut back, 6 bases at V and 1 base at J, with 21 bases in the middle.

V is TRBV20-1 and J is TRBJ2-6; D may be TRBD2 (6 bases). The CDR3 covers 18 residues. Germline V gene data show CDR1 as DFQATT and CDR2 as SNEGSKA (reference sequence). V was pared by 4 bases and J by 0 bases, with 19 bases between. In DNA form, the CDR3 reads TGCAGTGCTATTCCTGGGACTTCTTCGAGCTCTGGGGCCAACGTCCTGACTTTC. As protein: CSAIPGTSSSSGANVLTF.

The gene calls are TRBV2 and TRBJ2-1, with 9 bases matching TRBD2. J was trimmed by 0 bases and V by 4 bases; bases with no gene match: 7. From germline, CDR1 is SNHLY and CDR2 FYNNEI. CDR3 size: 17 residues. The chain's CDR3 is CASSVDSGGFSYNEQFF. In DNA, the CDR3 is TGTGCCAGCAGTGTTGATAGCGGGGGATTCTCCTACAATGAGCAGTTCTTC.

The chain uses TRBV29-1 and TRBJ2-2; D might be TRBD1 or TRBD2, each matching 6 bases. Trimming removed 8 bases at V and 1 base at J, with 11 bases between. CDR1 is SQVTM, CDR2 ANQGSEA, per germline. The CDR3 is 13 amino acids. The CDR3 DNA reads TGCAGCTACGGGGGCGGGAACACCGGGGAGCTGTTTTTT. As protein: CSYGGGNTGELFF.

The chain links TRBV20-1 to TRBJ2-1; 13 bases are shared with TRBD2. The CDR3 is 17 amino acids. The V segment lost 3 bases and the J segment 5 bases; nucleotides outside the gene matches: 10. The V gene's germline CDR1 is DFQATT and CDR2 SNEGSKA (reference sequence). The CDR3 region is CSASLGTSGDSHNEQFF. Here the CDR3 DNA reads TGCAGTGCTAGCCTCGGGACTAGCGGGGACAGCCACAATGAGCAGTTCTTC.

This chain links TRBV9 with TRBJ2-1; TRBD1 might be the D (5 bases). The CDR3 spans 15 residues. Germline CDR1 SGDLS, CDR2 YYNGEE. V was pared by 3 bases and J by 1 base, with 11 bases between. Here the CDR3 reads CASSDTGGSYNEQFF. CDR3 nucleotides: TGTGCCAGCAGCGACACAGGTGGGTCCTACAATGAGCAGTTCTTC.

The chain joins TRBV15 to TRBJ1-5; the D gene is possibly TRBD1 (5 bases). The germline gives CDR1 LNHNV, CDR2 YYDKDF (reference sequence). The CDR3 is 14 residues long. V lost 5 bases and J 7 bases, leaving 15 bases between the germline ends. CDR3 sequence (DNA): TGTGCCACCAGCGGCGGGACGGACAAGCAGCCCCAGCATTTT. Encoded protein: CATSGGTDKQPQHF.

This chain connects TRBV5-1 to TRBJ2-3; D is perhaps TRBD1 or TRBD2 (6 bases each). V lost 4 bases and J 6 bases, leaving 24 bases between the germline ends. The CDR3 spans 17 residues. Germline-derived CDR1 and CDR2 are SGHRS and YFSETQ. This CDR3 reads CASSKNYGGYLGDTQYF. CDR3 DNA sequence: TGCGCCAGCAGCAAAAACTACGGGGGCTACCTTGGGGATACGCAGTATTTT.

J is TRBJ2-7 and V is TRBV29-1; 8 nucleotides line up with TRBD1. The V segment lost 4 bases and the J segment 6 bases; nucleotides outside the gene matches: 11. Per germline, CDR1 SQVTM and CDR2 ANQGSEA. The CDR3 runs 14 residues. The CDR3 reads CSVVSGQGAGEQYF. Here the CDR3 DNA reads TGCAGCGTTGTTAGTGGGCAGGGGGCAGGCGAGCAGTACTTC.

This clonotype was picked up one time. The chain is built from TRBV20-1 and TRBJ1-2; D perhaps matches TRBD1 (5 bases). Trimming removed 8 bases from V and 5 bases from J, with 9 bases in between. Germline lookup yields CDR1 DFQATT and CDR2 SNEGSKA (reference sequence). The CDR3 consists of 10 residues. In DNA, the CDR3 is TGCAGTCCCGACAGTTATGGCTACACCTTC. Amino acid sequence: CSPDSYGYTF.

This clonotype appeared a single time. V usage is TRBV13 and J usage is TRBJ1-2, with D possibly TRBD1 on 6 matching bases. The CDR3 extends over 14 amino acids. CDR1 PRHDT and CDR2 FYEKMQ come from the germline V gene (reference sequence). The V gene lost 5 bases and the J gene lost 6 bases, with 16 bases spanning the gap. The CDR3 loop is CASSLLRGWNGYTF. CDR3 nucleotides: TGTGCCAGCAGCCTTCTAAGGGGGTGGAATGGCTACACCTTC.

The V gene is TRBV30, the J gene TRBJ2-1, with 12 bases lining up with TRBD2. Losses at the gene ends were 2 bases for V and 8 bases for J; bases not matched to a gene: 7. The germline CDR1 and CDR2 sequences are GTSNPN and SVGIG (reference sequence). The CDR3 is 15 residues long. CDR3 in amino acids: CAWSIASGGAHEQFF. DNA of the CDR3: TGTGCCTGGAGTATAGCTAGCGGGGGGGCACATGAGCAGTTCTTC.

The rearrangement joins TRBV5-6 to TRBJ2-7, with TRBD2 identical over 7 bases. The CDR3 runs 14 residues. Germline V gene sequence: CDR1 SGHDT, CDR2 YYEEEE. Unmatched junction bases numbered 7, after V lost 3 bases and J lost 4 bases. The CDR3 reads CASSYGTTDYEQYF. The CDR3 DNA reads TGTGCCAGCAGCTACGGGACTACAGATTACGAGCAGTACTTC.

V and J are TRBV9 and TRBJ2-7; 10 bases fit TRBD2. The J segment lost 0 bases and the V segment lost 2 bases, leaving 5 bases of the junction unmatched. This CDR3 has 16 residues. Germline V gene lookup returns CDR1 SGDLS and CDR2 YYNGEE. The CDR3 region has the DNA TGTGCCAGCAGCGTCGGAGGACTAGCGGCCTCCTACGAGCAGTACTTC. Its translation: CASSVGGLAASYEQYF.

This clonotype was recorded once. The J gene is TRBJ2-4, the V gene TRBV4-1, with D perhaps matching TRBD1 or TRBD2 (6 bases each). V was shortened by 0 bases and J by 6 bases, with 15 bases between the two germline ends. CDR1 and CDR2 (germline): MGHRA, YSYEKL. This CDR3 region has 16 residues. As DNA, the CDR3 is TGCGCCAGCAGCCAAGATCATGGGGGGCTCGGAAACATTCAGTACTTC. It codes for CASSQDHGGLGNIQYF.

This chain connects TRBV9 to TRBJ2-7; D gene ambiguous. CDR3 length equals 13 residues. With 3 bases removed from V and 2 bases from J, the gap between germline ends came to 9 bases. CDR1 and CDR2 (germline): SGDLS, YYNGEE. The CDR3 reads CASSADIPYEQYF. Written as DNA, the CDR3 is TGTGCCAGCAGCGCTGACATCCCCTACGAGCAGTACTTC.

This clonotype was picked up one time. The CDR3 region is CASSVSNPTDTQYF. CDR3 coding DNA: TGTGCCAGCAGTGTGTCTAACCCCACAGATACGCAGTATTTT. The chain joins TRBV27 to TRBJ2-3; D gene ambiguous. V lost 5 bases and J lost 2, with 11 bases in between. The CDR3 covers 14 residues. Germline loops: CDR1 MNHEY, CDR2 SMNVEV (reference sequence).

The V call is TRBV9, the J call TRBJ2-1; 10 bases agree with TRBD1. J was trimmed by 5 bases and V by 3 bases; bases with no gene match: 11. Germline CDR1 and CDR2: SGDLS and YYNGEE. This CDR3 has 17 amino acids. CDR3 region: CASSASPGQGIHNEQFF. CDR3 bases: TGTGCCAGCAGCGCCTCTCCGGGACAGGGGATACACAATGAGCAGTTCTTC.

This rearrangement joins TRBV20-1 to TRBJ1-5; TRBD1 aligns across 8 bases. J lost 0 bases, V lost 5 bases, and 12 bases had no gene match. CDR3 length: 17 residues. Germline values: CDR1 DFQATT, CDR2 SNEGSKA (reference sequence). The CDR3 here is CSASHRDRRYSNQPQHF. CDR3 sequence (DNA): TGCAGTGCTTCCCATCGGGACAGGCGATATAGCAATCAGCCCCAGCATTTT.

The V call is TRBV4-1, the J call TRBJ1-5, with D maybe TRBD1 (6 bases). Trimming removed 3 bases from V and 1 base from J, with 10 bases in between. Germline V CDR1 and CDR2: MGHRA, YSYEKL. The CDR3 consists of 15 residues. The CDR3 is CASSQEGGSNQPQHF. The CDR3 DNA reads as TGCGCCAGCAGCCAGGAGGGGGGGAGCAATCAGCCCCAGCATTTT.

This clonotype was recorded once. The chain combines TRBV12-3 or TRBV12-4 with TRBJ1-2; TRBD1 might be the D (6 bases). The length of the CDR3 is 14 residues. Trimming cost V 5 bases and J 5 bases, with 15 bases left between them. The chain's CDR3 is CASSPAGTTYGYTF. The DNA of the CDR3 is TGTGCCAGCAGTCCGGCCGGGACAACTTATGGCTACACCTTC.

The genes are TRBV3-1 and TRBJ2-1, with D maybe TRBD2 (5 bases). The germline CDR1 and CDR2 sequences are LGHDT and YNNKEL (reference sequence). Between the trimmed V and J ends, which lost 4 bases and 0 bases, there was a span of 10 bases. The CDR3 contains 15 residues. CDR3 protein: CASSRLGSSYNEQFF. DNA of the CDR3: TGTGCCAGCAGCCGCCTAGGGAGCTCCTACAATGAGCAGTTCTTC.

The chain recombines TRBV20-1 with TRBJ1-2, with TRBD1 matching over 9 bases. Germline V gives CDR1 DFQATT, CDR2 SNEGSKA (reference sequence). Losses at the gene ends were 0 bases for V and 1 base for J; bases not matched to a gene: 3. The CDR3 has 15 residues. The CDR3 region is CSARDRTGVNYGYTF. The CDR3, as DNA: TGCAGTGCTAGAGATCGGACAGGGGTTAACTATGGCTACACCTTC.